Listed below are T cell receptor beta chains from one sample, sequenced in a study of cytomegalovirus exposure and HLA in healthy donors. Data came from immunoSEQ multiplex PCR; TCRdb stores just in-frame clones and leaves some out. The sample contains 200,000 to 300,000 clones, around 80% of which appear only once. Sequencing was performed on PBMCs. All receptors derive from a woman in her sixties in good health and CMV-seropositive. Both conserved end residues are part of each CDR3. Each record gives: D gene, clone size, V gene, J gene, CDR3 protein, CDR3 DNA. The D gene is left open where the match is weak. Clone size is not always given. Where it is, it says once, few, many or a class for expanded clones.

>TRBD1|NA|TRBV7-9|TRBJ1-2
CASSLTGKGGYTF
TGTGCCAGCAGCTTGACAGGGAAGGGTGGCTACACCTTC
>TRBD1|few|TRBV7-7|TRBJ2-7
CASSFSTGREQYF
TGTGCTAGCAGCTTCTCGACAGGGCGCGAGCAGTACTTC
>NA|NA|TRBV5-4|TRBJ2-3
CASSLKGISGDTQYF
TGTGCCAGCAGCTTGAAGGGAATTAGCGGAGATACGCAGTATTTT
>TRBD1|NA|TRBV28|TRBJ1-2
CASRDRGFYGYTF
TGTGCCAGCAGGGACAGGGGCTTCTATGGCTACACCTTC
>TRBD2|NA|TRBV5-1|TRBJ2-5
CASSESGRAGETQYF
TGCGCCAGCAGCGAAAGCGGGAGGGCAGGGGAGACCCAGTACTTC
>NA|NA|TRBV5-1|TRBJ1-3
CASSYLGGTSGNTIYF
TGCGCCAGCAGCTACCTAGGGGGAACCTCTGGAAACACCATATATTTT
>NA|NA|TRBV5-1|TRBJ1-2
CASSQTGYYGYTF
TGCGCCAGCAGCCAGACAGGTTACTATGGCTACACCTTC
>TRBD2|NA|TRBV28|TRBJ2-1
CASSLRVLAAYNEQFF
TGTGCCAGCAGTTTAAGGGTGCTAGCGGCCTACAATGAGCAGTTCTTC
>NA|NA|TRBV11-3|TRBJ1-1
CASSDTSHTEAFF
TGTGCCAGCAGCGACACGAGCCACACTGAAGCTTTCTTT
>TRBD1|NA|TRBV5-4|TRBJ2-5
CASSLGRAGGQETQYF
TGTGCCAGCAGCTTGGGGCGGGCAGGGGGACAAGAGACCCAGTACTTC
>NA|NA|TRBV5-1|TRBJ2-7
CASAPWGGRDEQYF
TGCGCCAGCGCCCCCTGGGGAGGAAGGGACGAGCAGTACTTC
>NA|NA|TRBV6-5|TRBJ1-2
CASSLAGTGGIGYTF
TGTGCCAGCAGTCTAGCCGGGACGGGAGGGATCGGCTACACCTTC
>NA|NA|TRBV28|TRBJ2-3
CASGESSAKDTQYF
TGTGCCAGCGGTGAGTCTAGCGCCAAGGATACGCAGTATTTT
>TRBD1|NA|TRBV10-2|TRBJ2-5
CATTWTGGFETQYF
TGCGCCACCACGTGGACAGGGGGATTTGAGACCCAGTACTTC
>TRBD1|NA|TRBV19|TRBJ2-1
CASRQTGVYNEQFF
TGTGCCAGTAGGCAGACAGGGGTCTACAATGAGCAGTTCTTC
>NA|NA|TRBV27|TRBJ1-1
CATSTGPFSEAFF
TGTGCCACTTCGACAGGCCCGTTCTCTGAAGCTTTCTTT
>TRBD2|NA|TRBV27|TRBJ2-3
CATSLAGIADTQYF
TGTGCCACCTCATTAGCGGGAATCGCAGATACGCAGTATTTT
>NA|NA|TRBV18|TRBJ2-1
CASSPPPGGQAYNEQFF
TGTGCCAGCTCACCACCGCCGGGCGGGCAGGCCTACAATGAGCAGTTCTTC
>NA|NA|TRBV21-1|TRBJ2-1
CASSTLPGTGDDNEQFF
TGTGCCAGCAGCACACTCCCCGGGACAGGGGATGACAATGAGCAGTTCTTC
>NA|NA|TRBV6-5|TRBJ1-2
CASSLAGGDYGYTF
TGTGCCAGCAGTCTTGCAGGCGGGGACTATGGCTACACCTTC
>NA|NA|TRBV21-1|TRBJ2-7
CASSKVETSGRPSSYEQYF
TGTGCCAGCAGCAAAGTGGAGACTAGCGGGAGGCCTAGCTCCTACGAGCAGTACTTC
>TRBD1|NA|TRBV6-5|TRBJ1-6
CASSYSRQGYNSPLHF
TGTGCCAGCAGTTACTCCCGACAGGGCTACAATTCACCCCTCCACTTT
>TRBD1|NA|TRBV5-1|TRBJ1-2
CASSLTARTGDGYTF
TGCGCCAGCAGCCTGACCGCCCGGACAGGGGATGGCTACACCTTC
>TRBD1|once|TRBV7-9|TRBJ1-4
CASSLDRDRNEKLFF
TGTGCCAGCAGCCTAGACCGGGACAGGAATGAAAAACTGTTTTTT
>TRBD2|few|TRBV9|TRBJ2-1
CASSANSGSSYNEQFF
TGTGCCAGCAGCGCTAATAGCGGGAGCTCCTACAATGAGCAGTTCTTC
>TRBD1|NA|TRBV13|TRBJ1-4
CASSSGQENEKLFF
TGTGCCAGCAGCTCGGGACAGGAGAATGAAAAACTGTTTTTT